Listed here is a single T cell receptor beta chain. The data were taken from a study of glioma-infiltrating T cells after dendritic cell vaccination. V shed 7 bases, J shed 3 bases, and the junction held 10 bases outside the gene matches. This CDR3 region has 15 residues. Germline CDR1 and CDR2: MGHRA and YSYEKL. Up to 2 ug genomic DNA was used for TCRB CDR3 amplification. TCRdb's copy holds only in-frame clones and misses some; the assay was immunoSEQ multiplex PCR. Counted here are 70,000 to 100,000 clones, less than 90% occurring once; the ten biggest clones make up less than 8%. Noted time point: after dendritic cell vaccination, including at tumor progression/relapse.

The chain links TRBV4-1 to TRBJ2-3; 7 bases are a match to TRBD1. The sequenced sample was blood, obtained after dendritic cell vaccination. This clonotype originated in a human donor with glioblastoma. The CDR3 bases are TGCGCCAGCACCCAGAGAGGGGGCGAGACAGATACGCAGTATTTT. Encoded protein: CASTQRGGETDTQYF.